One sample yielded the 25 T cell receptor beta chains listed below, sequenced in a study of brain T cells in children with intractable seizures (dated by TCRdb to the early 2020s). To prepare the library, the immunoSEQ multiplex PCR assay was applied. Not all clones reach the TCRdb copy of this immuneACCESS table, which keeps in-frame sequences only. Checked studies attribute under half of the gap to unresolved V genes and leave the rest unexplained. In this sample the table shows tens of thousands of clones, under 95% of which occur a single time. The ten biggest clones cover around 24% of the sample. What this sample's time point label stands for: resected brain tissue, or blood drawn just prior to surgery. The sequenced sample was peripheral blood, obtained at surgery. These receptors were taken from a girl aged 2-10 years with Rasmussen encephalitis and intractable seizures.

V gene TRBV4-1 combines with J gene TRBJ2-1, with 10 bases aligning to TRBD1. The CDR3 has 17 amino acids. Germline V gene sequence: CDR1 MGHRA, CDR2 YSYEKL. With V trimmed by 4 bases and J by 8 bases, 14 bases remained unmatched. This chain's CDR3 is CASSPISDRGLRDEQFF. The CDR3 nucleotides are TGCGCCAGCAGCCCGATCTCCGACAGGGGGCTTAGGGATGAGCAGTTCTTC.

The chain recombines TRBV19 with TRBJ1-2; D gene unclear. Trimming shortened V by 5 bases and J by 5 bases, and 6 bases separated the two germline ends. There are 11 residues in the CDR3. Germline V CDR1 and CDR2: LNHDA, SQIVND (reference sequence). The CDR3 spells CASSRGYGYTF. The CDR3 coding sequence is TGTGCCAGTAGTCGGGGTTATGGCTACACCTTC.

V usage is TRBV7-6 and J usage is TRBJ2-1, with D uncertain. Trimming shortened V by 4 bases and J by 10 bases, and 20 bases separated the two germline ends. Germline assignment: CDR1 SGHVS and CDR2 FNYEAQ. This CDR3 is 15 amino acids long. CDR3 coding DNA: TGTGCCAGCAGCTCCTCCTGGGCCGAGAAAGCCGAGCAGTTCTTC. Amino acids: CASSSSWAEKAEQFF.

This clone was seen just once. The CDR3: CASSLSGPGQGNSPLHF. In nucleotides, the CDR3 is TGTGCCAGCAGTCTATCAGGCCCCGGACAGGGGAATTCACCCCTCCACTTT. The chain is built from TRBV28 and TRBJ1-6, with 9 bases lining up with TRBD1. This CDR3 is built from 17 residues. The V gene's germline CDR1 is MDHEN and CDR2 SYDVKM. V gave up 5 bases and J gave up 7 bases; unmatched junction bases: 12. Full variable domain (missing parts from reference TRBV28 and TRBJ1-6): DVKVTQSSRYLVKRTGEKVFLECVQDMDHENMFWYRQDPGLGLRLIYFSYDVKMKEKGDIPEGYSVSREKKERFSLILESASTNQTSMYLCASSLSGPGQGNSPLHFGNGTRLTVT.

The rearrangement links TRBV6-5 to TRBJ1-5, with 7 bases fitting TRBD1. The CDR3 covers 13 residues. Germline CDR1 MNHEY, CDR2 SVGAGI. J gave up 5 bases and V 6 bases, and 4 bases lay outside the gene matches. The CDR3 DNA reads TGTGCCAGCAGCCTTACAGGGGATCAGCCCCAGCATTTT. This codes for CASSLTGDQPQHF.

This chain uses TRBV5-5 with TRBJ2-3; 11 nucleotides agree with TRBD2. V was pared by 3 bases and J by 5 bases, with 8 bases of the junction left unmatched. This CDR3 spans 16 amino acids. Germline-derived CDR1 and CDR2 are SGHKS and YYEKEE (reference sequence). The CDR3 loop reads CASSSGTSGWGDTQYF. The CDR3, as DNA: TGTGCCAGCAGCTCAGGGACTAGCGGATGGGGAGATACGCAGTATTTT. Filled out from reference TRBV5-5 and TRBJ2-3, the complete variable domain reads DAGVTQSPTHLIKTRGQQVTLRCSPISGHKSVSWYQQVLGQGPQFIFQYYEKEERGRGNFPDRFSARQFPNYSSELNVNALLLGDSALYLCASSSGTSGWGDTQYFGPGTRLTVL.

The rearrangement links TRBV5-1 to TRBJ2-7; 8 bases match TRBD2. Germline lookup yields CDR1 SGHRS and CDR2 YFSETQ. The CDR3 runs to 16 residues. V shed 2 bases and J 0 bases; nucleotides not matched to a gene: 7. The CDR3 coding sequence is TGCGCCAGCAGCTTTCAAACTAGCGGTGGCTCCTACGAGCAGTACTTC. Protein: CASSFQTSGGSYEQYF.

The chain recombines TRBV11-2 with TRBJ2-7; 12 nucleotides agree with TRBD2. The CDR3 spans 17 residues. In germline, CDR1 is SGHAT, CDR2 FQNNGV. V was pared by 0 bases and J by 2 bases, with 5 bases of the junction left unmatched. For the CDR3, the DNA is TGTGCCAGCAGCTTAGATCACCCTAGCGGGAGGGCCTACGAGCAGTACTTC. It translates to CASSLDHPSGRAYEQYF.

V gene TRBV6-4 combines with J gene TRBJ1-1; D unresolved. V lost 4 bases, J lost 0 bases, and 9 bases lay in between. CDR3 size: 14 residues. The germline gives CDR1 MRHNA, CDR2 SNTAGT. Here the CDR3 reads CASSAGGVNTEAFF. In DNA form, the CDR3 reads TGTGCCAGCAGTGCCGGCGGGGTGAACACTGAAGCTTTCTTT.

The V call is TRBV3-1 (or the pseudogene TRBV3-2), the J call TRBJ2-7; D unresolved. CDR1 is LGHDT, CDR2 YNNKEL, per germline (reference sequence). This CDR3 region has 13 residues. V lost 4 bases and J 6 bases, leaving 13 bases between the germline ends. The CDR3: CASSPRRAVEQYF. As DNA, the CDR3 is TGTGCCAGCAGCCCGCGAAGGGCGGTCGAGCAGTACTTC.

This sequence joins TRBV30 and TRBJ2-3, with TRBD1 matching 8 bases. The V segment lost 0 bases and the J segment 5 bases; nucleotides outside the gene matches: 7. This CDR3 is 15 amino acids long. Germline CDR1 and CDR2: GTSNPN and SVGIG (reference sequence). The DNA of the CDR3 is TGTGCCTGGAGTGTATTCAGGGGGCGGGTAGATACGCAGTATTTT. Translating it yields CAWSVFRGRVDTQYF.

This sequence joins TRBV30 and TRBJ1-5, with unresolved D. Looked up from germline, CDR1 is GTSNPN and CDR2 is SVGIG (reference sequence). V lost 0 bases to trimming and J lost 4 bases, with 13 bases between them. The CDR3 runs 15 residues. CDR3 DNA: TGTGCCTGGAGTGTGGGAAGTGGGCGGAATCAGCCCCAGCATTTT. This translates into CAWSVGSGRNQPQHF.

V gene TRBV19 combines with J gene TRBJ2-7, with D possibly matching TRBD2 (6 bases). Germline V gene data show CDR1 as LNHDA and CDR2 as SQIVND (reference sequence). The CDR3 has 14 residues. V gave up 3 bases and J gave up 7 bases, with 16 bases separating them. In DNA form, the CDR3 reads TGTGCCAGTAGTATTGTTGGTGCACGGGGGGAGCAGTACTTC. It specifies CASSIVGARGEQYF.

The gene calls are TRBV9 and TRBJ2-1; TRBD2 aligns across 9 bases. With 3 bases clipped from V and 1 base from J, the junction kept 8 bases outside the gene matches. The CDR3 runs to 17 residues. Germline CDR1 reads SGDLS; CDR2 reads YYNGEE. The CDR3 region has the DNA TGTGCCAGCAGCGAGAGTCCCACTAGCGGGTCCTACAATGAGCAGTTCTTC. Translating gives CASSESPTSGSYNEQFF.

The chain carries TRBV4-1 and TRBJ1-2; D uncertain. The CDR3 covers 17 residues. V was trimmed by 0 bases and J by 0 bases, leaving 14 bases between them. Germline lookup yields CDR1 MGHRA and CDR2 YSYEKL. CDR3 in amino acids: CASSQDANPRSNYGYTF. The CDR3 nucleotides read TGCGCCAGCAGCCAAGATGCGAACCCGCGATCTAACTATGGCTACACCTTC.

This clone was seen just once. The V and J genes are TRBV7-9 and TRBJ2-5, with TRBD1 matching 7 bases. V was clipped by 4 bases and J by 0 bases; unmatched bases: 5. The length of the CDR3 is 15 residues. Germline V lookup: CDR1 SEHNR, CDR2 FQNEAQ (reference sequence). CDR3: CASSSGQLYQETQYF. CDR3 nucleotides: TGTGCCAGCAGCTCGGGACAGTTGTACCAAGAGACCCAGTACTTC.

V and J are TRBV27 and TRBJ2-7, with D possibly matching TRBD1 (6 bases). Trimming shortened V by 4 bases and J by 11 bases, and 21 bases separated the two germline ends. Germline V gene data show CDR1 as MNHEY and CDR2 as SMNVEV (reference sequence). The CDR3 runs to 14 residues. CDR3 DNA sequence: TGTGCCAGCAGTTCTCTAAGGCTTAGGACAGATAAGTACTTC. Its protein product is CASSSLRLRTDKYF.

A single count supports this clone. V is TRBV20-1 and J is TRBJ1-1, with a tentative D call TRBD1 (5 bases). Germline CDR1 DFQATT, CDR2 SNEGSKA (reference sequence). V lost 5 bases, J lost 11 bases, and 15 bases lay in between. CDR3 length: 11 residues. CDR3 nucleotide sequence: TGCAGTGCTCCTGGGGCTCTGGGTGCTTTCTTT. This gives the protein CSAPGALGAFF.

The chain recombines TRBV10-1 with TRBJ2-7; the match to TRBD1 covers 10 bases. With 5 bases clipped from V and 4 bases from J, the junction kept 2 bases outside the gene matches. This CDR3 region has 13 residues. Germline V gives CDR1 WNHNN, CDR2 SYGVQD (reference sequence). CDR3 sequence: CASSMDRGYEQYF. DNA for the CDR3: TGCGCCAGCAGTATGGACAGGGGGTACGAGCAGTACTTC.

The CDR3 protein is CATRGTGYEQYF. CDR3 bases: TGTGCCACCAGAGGTACCGGCTACGAGCAGTACTTC. This rearrangement joins TRBV15 to TRBJ2-7; D gene unclear. CDR3 size: 12 residues. V lost 6 bases to trimming and J lost 3 bases, with 9 bases between them. CDR1 LNHNV and CDR2 YYDKDF come from the germline V gene (reference sequence).

CDR3 bases: TGTGCCAGCAGCTTCCGACAGGGCCCATCCTACAATGAGCAGTTCTTC. As protein: CASSFRQGPSYNEQFF. V usage is TRBV7-9 and J usage is TRBJ2-1, with 7 bases identical to TRBD1. The CDR3 is made up of 16 amino acids. V was clipped by 3 bases and J by 1 base; unmatched bases: 6. Germline lookup yields CDR1 SEHNR and CDR2 FQNEAQ (reference sequence). Supplemented by reference TRBV7-9 and TRBJ2-1, the full variable domain reads DTGVSQNPRHKITKRGQNVTFRCDPISEHNRLYWYRQTLGQGPEFLTYFQNEAQLEKSRLLSDRFSAERPKGSFSTLEIQRTEQGDSAMYLCASSFRQGPSYNEQFFGPGTRLTVL.

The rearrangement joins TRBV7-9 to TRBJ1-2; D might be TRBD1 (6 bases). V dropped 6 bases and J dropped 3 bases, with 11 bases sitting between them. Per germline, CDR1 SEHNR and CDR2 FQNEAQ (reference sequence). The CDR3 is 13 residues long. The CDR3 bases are TGTGCCAGCAGTCATGGACAGTACTATGGCTACACCTTC. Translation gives CASSHGQYYGYTF.

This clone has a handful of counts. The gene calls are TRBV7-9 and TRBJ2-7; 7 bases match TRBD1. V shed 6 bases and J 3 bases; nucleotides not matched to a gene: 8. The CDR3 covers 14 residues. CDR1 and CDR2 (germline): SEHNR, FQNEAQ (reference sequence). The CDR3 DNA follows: TGTGCCAGCAGTCTTGCTGGGACAGTCTACGAGCAGTACTTC. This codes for CASSLAGTVYEQYF.

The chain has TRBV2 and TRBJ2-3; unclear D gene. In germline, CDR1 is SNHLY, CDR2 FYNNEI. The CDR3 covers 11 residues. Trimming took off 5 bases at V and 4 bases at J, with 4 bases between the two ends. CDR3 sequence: CASSSADTQYF. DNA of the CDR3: TGTGCCAGCAGTAGCGCAGATACGCAGTATTTT.

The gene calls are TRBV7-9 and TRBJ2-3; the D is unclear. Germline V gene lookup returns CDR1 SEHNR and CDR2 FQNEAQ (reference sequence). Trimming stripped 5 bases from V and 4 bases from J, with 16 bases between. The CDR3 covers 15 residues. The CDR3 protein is CASSIKGTSSDTQYF. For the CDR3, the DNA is TGTGCCAGCAGCATAAAGGGCACATCCTCAGATACGCAGTATTTT.